This T cell receptor beta chain was captured in a study of shared clonotypes between healthy human individuals. Measured with immunoSEQ multiplex PCR; TCRdb has only the in-frame clones, and not every one. The data show about 99,000 clones, around half seen once. Germline loops: CDR1 SGHRS, CDR2 YFSETQ. V was clipped by 0 bases and J by 5 bases, with 11 bases between them. The CDR3 consists of 14 residues. The sequence was obtained from a woman aged 40 to 50 in good health. Some clones in this sample may be carry-over from other donors' samples. V is TRBV5-1 and J is TRBJ2-5, with a tentative D call TRBD1 (6 bases). Sequenced: PBMCs. CDR3 region: CASSLGQVDETQYF. In DNA, the CDR3 is TGCGCCAGCAGCTTGGGACAGGTCGATGAGACCCAGTACTTC.